This is a list of T cell receptor beta chains from one sample in a study of blood T cell repertoires in COVID-19. TCRdb keeps only in-frame clones here, not all; method: immunoSEQ multiplex PCR. The profile shows about 400,000 clones, roughly 90% of them singletons. The sequencing input was PBMCs or T cells enriched from blood (not recorded which). These TCRs come from a middle-aged woman with acute COVID-19. Both conserved end residues are part of each CDR3. A D gene is named only where the DNA matches it firmly. Not all rows give a size; the values are once, few, many and, for expanded clones, a class.

J: TRBJ2-5
V: TRBV5-6
size: once
D: TRBD1
CDR3: CASSPGTGGFLVETQYF
DNA: TGTGCCAGCAGCCCCGGGACAGGGGGCTTTTTGGTAGAGACCCAGTACTTC

J: TRBJ2-5
V: TRBV5-1
size: .
D: TRBD2
CDR3: CASRSGRGQETQYF
DNA: TGCGCCAGCAGGTCTGGGAGGGGCCAAGAGACCCAGTACTTC

J: TRBJ2-1
V: TRBV4-1
size: .
D: .
CDR3: CASSQEVGVGLYNEQFF
DNA: TGCGCCAGCAGCCAAGAGGTCGGGGTTGGTCTCTACAATGAGCAGTTCTTC

J: TRBJ1-2
V: TRBV19
size: .
D: .
CDR3: CASSPPPKAGNANYGYTF
DNA: TGTGCCAGTAGTCCCCCTCCGAAAGCAGGCAATGCTAACTATGGCTACACCTTC

J: TRBJ1-5
V: TRBV5-4
size: .
D: .
CDR3: CASSLAGVGQPQHF
DNA: TGTGCCAGCAGCTTGGCAGGGGTAGGTCAGCCCCAGCATTTT

J: TRBJ2-5
V: TRBV7-7
size: .
D: .
CDR3: CASSSNYPEPPPETQYF
DNA: TGTGCCAGCAGCTCAAATTATCCCGAGCCACCCCCAGAGACCCAGTACTTC

J: TRBJ2-7
V: TRBV29-1
size: .
D: TRBD2
CDR3: CSVGTRRLGHEQYF
DNA: TGCAGCGTTGGGACTAGACGCTTGGGGCACGAGCAGTACTTC

J: TRBJ1-2
V: TRBV2
size: once
D: .
CDR3: CASSILRLVLLKPQYGYTF
DNA: TGTGCCAGCAGTATTCTCAGGCTTGTCCTCTTGAAACCGCAATATGGCTACACCTTC

J: TRBJ1-2
V: TRBV6-5
size: once
D: TRBD1
CDR3: CASSPVRDSPYGYTF
DNA: TGTGCCAGCAGCCCCGTCAGGGACAGTCCCTATGGCTACACCTTC

J: TRBJ2-2
V: TRBV5-4
size: .
D: .
CDR3: CASSPAGFQDTGELFF
DNA: TGTGCCAGCAGCCCAGCAGGGTTTCAGGACACCGGGGAGCTGTTTTTT

J: TRBJ2-6
V: TRBV2
size: .
D: TRBD1
CDR3: CASSKPGGLSGANVLTF
DNA: TGTGCCAGCAGCAAACCAGGGGGTCTCTCTGGGGCCAACGTCCTGACTTTC

J: TRBJ2-3
V: TRBV4-1
size: .
D: TRBD2
CDR3: CASSQEGSGGTPDTQYF
DNA: TGCGCCAGCAGCCAAGAAGGGAGCGGGGGGACGCCAGATACGCAGTATTTT

J: TRBJ2-5
V: TRBV5-1
size: .
D: TRBD1
CDR3: CASSPTGTGGFQETQYF
DNA: TGCGCCAGCAGCCCAACCGGGACAGGGGGCTTTCAAGAGACCCAGTACTTC

J: TRBJ1-2
V: TRBV2
size: few
D: .
CDR3: CASSDFNGGTSTGRGYTF
DNA: TGTGCCAGCAGCGACTTTAACGGAGGAACTTCAACGGGCCGTGGCTACACCTTC

J: TRBJ1-1
V: TRBV5-1
size: .
D: .
CDR3: CASSLDDRRNTEAFF
DNA: TGCGCCAGCAGCTTGGACGACAGAAGAAACACTGAAGCTTTCTTT

J: TRBJ1-2
V: TRBV4-2
size: .
D: .
CDR3: CASSQVRTDTTNYGYTF
DNA: TGTGCCAGCAGCCAAGTGAGAACGGACACTACTAATTATGGCTACACCTTC

J: TRBJ2-1
V: TRBV19
size: .
D: TRBD2
CDR3: CASTRGTSGEQFF
DNA: TGTGCCAGTACTAGGGGGACTAGCGGTGAGCAGTTCTTC

J: TRBJ1-6
V: TRBV19
size: .
D: TRBD1
CDR3: CASSVQQGENSPLHF
DNA: TGTGCCAGTAGTGTTCAACAGGGGGAGAATTCACCCCTCCACTTT

J: TRBJ1-2
V: TRBV11-2
size: .
D: .
CDR3: CASSLVSNYGYTF
DNA: TGTGCCAGCAGCTTAGTCAGTAACTATGGCTACACCTTC

J: TRBJ2-5
V: TRBV3-1/TRBV3-2
size: .
D: .
CDR3: CASSPTGSVGETQYF
DNA: TGTGCCAGCAGCCCTACAGGTTCAGTTGGGGAGACCCAGTACTTC

J: TRBJ1-3
V: TRBV18
size: .
D: TRBD1
CDR3: CASSPVKDRDGNTIYF
DNA: TGTGCCAGCTCACCGGTTAAGGACAGGGATGGAAACACCATATATTTT

J: TRBJ1-5
V: TRBV15
size: .
D: TRBD1
CDR3: CATSRGQGPNQPQHF
DNA: TGTGCCACCAGCCGCGGACAGGGGCCCAATCAGCCCCAGCATTTT

J: TRBJ1-3
V: TRBV10-2
size: .
D: .
CDR3: CASSEAGTYGNTIYF
DNA: TGCGCCAGCAGTGAGGCAGGGACTTATGGAAACACCATATATTTT

J: TRBJ1-5
V: TRBV27
size: once
D: .
CDR3: CASSPSRARSNQPQHF
DNA: TGTGCCAGCAGTCCGAGCAGGGCCCGAAGCAATCAGCCCCAGCATTTT

J: TRBJ1-2
V: TRBV3-1/TRBV3-2
size: few
D: TRBD1
CDR3: CASSRTTGGLNYGYTF
DNA: TGTGCCAGCAGTCGAACGACAGGGGGACTAAACTATGGCTACACCTTC

J: TRBJ1-2
V: TRBV19
size: .
D: TRBD1
CDR3: CASTTPRQGNYGYTF
DNA: TGTGCCAGTACAACTCCACGACAGGGCAACTATGGCTACACCTTC

J: TRBJ2-5
V: TRBV19
size: .
D: .
CDR3: CASAYQDRGGETQYF
DNA: TGTGCCAGTGCATACCAAGACAGGGGAGGGGAGACCCAGTACTTC

J: TRBJ2-7
V: TRBV30
size: .
D: .
CDR3: CAWSPYSNYEQYF
DNA: TGTGCCTGGAGCCCCTACAGCAACTACGAGCAGTACTTC

J: TRBJ2-1
V: TRBV3-1/TRBV3-2
size: .
D: .
CDR3: CASSQGPRNEQFF
DNA: TGTGCCAGCAGCCAAGGGCCCCGCAATGAGCAGTTCTTC

J: TRBJ1-1
V: TRBV6-1
size: .
D: TRBD1
CDR3: CASSVGQALTTEAFF
DNA: TGTGCCAGCAGTGTCGGACAGGCCCTGACCACTGAAGCTTTCTTT

J: TRBJ2-3
V: TRBV11-2
size: .
D: .
CDR3: CASSPLTSTDTQYF
DNA: TGTGCCAGCAGCCCCCTAACGAGCACAGATACGCAGTATTTT

J: TRBJ1-3
V: TRBV9
size: .
D: TRBD1
CDR3: CASSRTGAGNTIYF
DNA: TGTGCCAGCAGCAGGACAGGGGCTGGAAACACCATATATTTT

J: TRBJ2-1
V: TRBV11-2
size: .
D: TRBD1
CDR3: CASSYVGQGYNEQFF
DNA: TGTGCCAGCAGCTATGTGGGACAGGGTTACAATGAGCAGTTCTTC

J: TRBJ1-6
V: TRBV9
size: .
D: .
CDR3: CASSAEGGGPNSPLHF
DNA: TGTGCCAGCAGCGCGGAAGGGGGAGGGCCAAATTCACCCCTCCACTTT

J: TRBJ1-5
V: TRBV2
size: .
D: TRBD1
CDR3: CASRSTGGQPQHF
DNA: TGTGCCAGCAGGTCGACAGGGGGTCAGCCCCAGCATTTT

J: TRBJ2-3
V: TRBV5-1
size: .
D: TRBD2
CDR3: CASSLTGGPRDTQYF
DNA: TGCGCCAGCAGCTTAACGGGGGGGCCGAGGGATACGCAGTATTTT

J: TRBJ1-1
V: TRBV5-4
size: .
D: .
CDR3: CASSPVPATEAFF
DNA: TGTGCCAGCAGCCCGGTGCCAGCGACTGAAGCTTTCTTT

J: TRBJ2-2
V: TRBV9
size: .
D: TRBD2
CDR3: CASSVGLAMNTGELFF
DNA: TGTGCCAGCAGCGTTGGACTAGCTATGAACACCGGGGAGCTGTTTTTT

J: TRBJ2-3
V: TRBV10-3
size: .
D: .
CDR3: CAISSPPSTDTQYF
DNA: TGTGCCATCAGCAGTCCACCTAGCACAGATACGCAGTATTTT

J: TRBJ1-4
V: TRBV6-5
size: .
D: .
CDR3: CASSYSRRLNEKLFF
DNA: TGTGCCAGCAGTTACTCGCGGAGGCTTAATGAAAAACTGTTTTTT

J: TRBJ2-1
V: TRBV19
size: .
D: .
CDR3: CASSPPGRVNYNEQFF
DNA: TGTGCCAGTAGTCCGCCAGGGCGTGTCAACTACAATGAGCAGTTCTTC

J: TRBJ1-1
V: TRBV15
size: .
D: .
CDR3: CATSRGGGNTEAFF
DNA: TGTGCCACCAGCAGAGGTGGAGGGAACACTGAAGCTTTCTTT

J: TRBJ2-3
V: TRBV21-1
size: .
D: .
CDR3: CASSKSVGGDTQYF
DNA: TGTGCCAGCAGCAAAAGCGTTGGGGGGGATACGCAGTATTTT

J: TRBJ1-1
V: TRBV11-2
size: .
D: TRBD1
CDR3: CASSFKQGVTEAFF
DNA: TGTGCCAGCAGCTTTAAACAGGGGGTCACTGAAGCTTTCTTT